This entry lists 13 T cell receptor beta chains sequenced from one sample in a study of T cells after yellow fever vaccination. One entry per CDR3 protein, called by TCRdb with MiXCR from the 5' RACE reads. This table has a few hundred thousand distinct CDR3 sequences, roughly an eighth appearing once. The input for sequencing was CD4+ T cells sorted from PBMCs, taken 15 days after the yellow fever booster vaccination. The receptors were sampled from a man younger than 35 who received the YFV17D yellow fever vaccine.

CDR3 nucleotides: TGTGCCAGCAGCTTGGGTGGGACAGGGGGAGGAACTGAAGCTTTCTTT. Translated: CASSLGGTGGGTEAFF. V gene TRBV5-4 combines with J gene TRBJ1-1; 11 bases match TRBD1. Germline loops: CDR1 SGHNT, CDR2 YYREEE (reference sequence). The CDR3 extends over 16 amino acids. V lost 0 bases, J lost 5 bases, and 6 bases stayed unmatched.

This clonotype has more than one count but fewer than ten. This chain joins TRBV4-2 and TRBJ2-3, with 9 bases fitting TRBD2. Germline CDR1 and CDR2: LGHNA and YNFKEQ. Trimming cost V 4 bases and J 4 bases; bases outside gene matches: 6. CDR3 size: 15 residues. This CDR3 is CASSPVAGASDTQYF. The CDR3 nucleotides read TGTGCCAGCAGCCCAGTAGCGGGGGCGTCAGATACGCAGTATTTT.

This clonotype was observed at least ten times. The chain has TRBV12-3 or TRBV12-4 and TRBJ2-1, with 8 bases aligning to TRBD2. CDR3 length: 14 amino acids. With 6 bases clipped from V and 3 bases from J, the junction kept 4 bases outside the gene matches. The CDR3 coding sequence is TGTGCCAGCAGGGCGCGGGGGGACTACAATGAGCAGTTCTTC. Translated: CASRARGDYNEQFF.

This clonotype was counted a few times. CDR3 residues: CSARAGSGANVLTF. The DNA of the CDR3 is TGCAGTGCTAGAGCAGGGTCCGGGGCCAACGTCCTGACTTTC. The rearrangement links TRBV20-1 to TRBJ2-6, with a possible D match to TRBD1 (5 bases). Germline V gives CDR1 DFQATT, CDR2 SNEGSKA (reference sequence). The CDR3 is made up of 14 amino acids. Trimming stripped 1 base from V and 4 bases from J, with 8 bases between.

The chain has TRBV27 and TRBJ2-5; D is uncertain. The germline V gene has CDR1 MNHEY and CDR2 SMNVEV (reference sequence). V lost 6 bases and J lost 0, with 11 bases in between. The CDR3 totals 14 residues. The CDR3 DNA follows: TGTGCCAGCAGCCAGATGGCGTACCAAGAGACCCAGTACTTC. This gives the protein CASSQMAYQETQYF.

The rearrangement joins TRBV18 to TRBJ2-1, with 7 bases lining up with TRBD2. This CDR3 contains 15 residues. From germline, CDR1 is KGHSH and CDR2 LQKENI. V shed 3 bases and J 5 bases; nucleotides not matched to a gene: 7. The CDR3 sequence is CASSPGLAENNEQFF. CDR3 DNA sequence: TGTGCCAGCTCACCGGGGCTAGCGGAGAACAATGAGCAGTTCTTC.

In this sample, this clonotype turned up a few times. The chain couples TRBV20-1 to TRBJ2-6, with D unresolved. V shed 6 bases and J shed 0 bases, with 9 bases lying between them. This CDR3 has 14 residues. Germline V gene sequence: CDR1 DFQATT, CDR2 SNEGSKA (reference sequence). The CDR3 sequence is CSATRHSGANVLTF. The CDR3 DNA is TGCAGTGCAACCCGACACTCTGGGGCCAACGTCCTGACTTTC.

The chain carries TRBV7-8 and TRBJ1-1, with no clear D. V lost 5 bases to trimming and J lost 10 bases, with 20 bases between them. Germline V gene lookup returns CDR1 SGHVS and CDR2 FQNEAQ. The CDR3 has 14 residues. This CDR3 reads CASSDLIGSPRAFF. CDR3 sequence (DNA): TGTGCCAGCAGCGACCTGATAGGGAGCCCCCGAGCTTTCTTT.

This clonotype was detected ten times or more. This chain links TRBV12-2 with TRBJ2-1; the table's D call, TRBD1, was not checked against the DNA. TRBV12-2 is tagged as a pseudogene. The CDR3 runs 16 residues. This CDR3 is CASRLADRDFMHEQFF. CDR3 sequence (DNA): TGTGCAAGTCGCTTAGCGGACAGGGACTTTATGCATGAGCAGTTCTTC.

This clonotype was seen only a few times. V usage is TRBV6-2 or TRBV6-3 and J usage is TRBJ2-1, with 7 bases fitting TRBD2. Germline V gives CDR1 MNHEY, CDR2 SVGEGT. V shed 2 bases, J shed 8 bases, and the junction held 9 bases outside the gene matches. The CDR3 has 15 residues. DNA of the CDR3: TGTGCCAGCAGTTACCCTGGTGCGGGGGATTATGAGCAGTTCTTC. Protein sequence: CASSYPGAGDYEQFF.

This clonotype was counted a few times. This rearrangement joins TRBV10-3 to TRBJ2-3, with D uncertain. Germline V gives CDR1 ENHRY, CDR2 SYGVKD. V was cut by 3 bases and J by 2 bases, with 9 bases left in between. The CDR3 extends over 14 amino acids. The CDR3 here is CAISDRATTDTQYF. The CDR3 DNA sequence: TGTGCCATCAGTGACCGGGCAACCACAGATACGCAGTATTTT.

V is TRBV27 and J is TRBJ2-3; tentatively, D is TRBD1 or TRBD2 (5 bases each). The V end lost 3 bases, the J end lost 0 bases, and 13 bases lay between the germline ends. Germline values: CDR1 MNHEY, CDR2 SMNVEV (reference sequence). This CDR3 spans 16 amino acids. The CDR3, as DNA: TGTGCCAGCAGTTTCGGAGGCAGGGCCAGCACAGATACGCAGTATTTT. This encodes CASSFGGRASTDTQYF.

This clonotype was observed a handful of times. DNA of the CDR3: TGTGCCAGCAGTTACACGGGACAGGCAAATTCACCCCTCCACTTT. This gives the protein CASSYTGQANSPLHF. The genes are TRBV7-3 and TRBJ1-6; TRBD1 agrees at 8 bases. The CDR3 length is 15 residues. Germline values: CDR1 SGHTA, CDR2 FQGTGA. Trimming cost V 6 bases and J 7 bases; bases outside gene matches: 8.